One and the same sample provided the 27 T cell receptor beta chains below, sequenced in a study of regulatory T cells in long-lasting Graves disease (dated by TCRdb to 2020 to 2023). This specimen's time point label, per the study, means: newly diagnosed GD, antithyroid drugs for less than 3 months. RNA was extracted from PBMCs in TRIzol for both TCR sequencing and RNA sequencing. Library method: multiplex PCR. Sequenced on an Illumina HiSeq 4000. To build TCR beta libraries, CDR3 regions were amplified by Arm-PCR using iRepertoire HTBI primers. In TCRdb, the public reads were trimmed at Q25 with fastp and aligned with MiXCR, with productive beta chains retained. Identical CDR3 proteins give one entry, which carries the most common genes and DNA. The sample table records 300,000 to 450,000 distinct CDR3 sequences; about a sixth of these occur just once. The top ten clonotypes cover about 20% of the sample.

The sample consisted of peripheral blood mononuclear cells (PBMCs), taken at new diagnosis, from a patient treated with antithyroid drugs. All receptors derive from a female donor with Graves disease.

This clonotype occurred many times. The chain recombines TRBV6-2 or TRBV6-3 with TRBJ1-2; no clear D. V shed 5 bases and J shed 2 bases, with 12 bases lying between them. The CDR3 totals 14 residues. CDR1 is MNHEY, CDR2 SVGEGT, per germline. The CDR3: CASSAVIGNYGYTF. The DNA for the CDR3 is TGTGCCAGCAGTGCGGTTATAGGAAACTATGGCTACACCTTC.

This clonotype was seen at least ten times. This chain connects TRBV6-5 to TRBJ1-2; D is ambiguous. CDR3 length: 14 amino acids. The germline V gene encodes CDR1 MNHEY and CDR2 SVGAGI. Trimming left V 1 base short and J 2 bases short, with 8 bases between. CDR3 in DNA: TGTGCCAGCAGTTACTTGGAGAAGAACTATGGCTACACCTTC. This translates into CASSYLEKNYGYTF.

This clonotype has only a few counts. This chain links TRBV5-1 with TRBJ2-5; 7 bases are shared with TRBD2. V lost 5 bases to trimming and J lost 4 bases; unmatched junction nucleotides: 11. Per the germline V gene, CDR1 is SGHRS and CDR2 is YFSETQ. CDR3 length equals 15 residues. The CDR3 nucleotides read TGCGCCAGCAGTTCTGGAGCGGGGTTCCGAGAGACCCAGTACTTC. Translation: CASSSGAGFRETQYF.

The chain couples TRBV19 to TRBJ2-3; D gene ambiguous. The CDR3 loop spans 12 amino acids. Germline loops: CDR1 LNHDA, CDR2 SQIVND (reference sequence). V lost 5 bases and J lost 6, with 9 bases in between. CDR3 protein: CASSHARDTQYF. CDR3 coding DNA: TGTGCCAGTAGTCATGCCCGGGATACGCAGTATTTT.

This clonotype was observed many times. V and J are TRBV10-3 and TRBJ1-5; D is unresolved. Germline V gives CDR1 ENHRY, CDR2 SYGVKD. The CDR3 totals 15 residues. Trimming pared 2 bases from V and 0 bases from J, leaving 8 bases between. CDR3 sequence: CAISEDRYSNQPQHF. The DNA of the CDR3 is TGTGCCATCAGTGAGGACCGTTATAGCAATCAGCCCCAGCATTTT.

V is TRBV29-1 and J is TRBJ2-3, with a weak D call TRBD1 (5 bases). Looked up from germline, CDR1 is SQVTM and CDR2 is ANQGSEA. V shed 0 bases and J shed 2 bases, with 12 bases lying between them. This CDR3 is 15 amino acids long. CDR3 in amino acids: CSVEDPQGNTDTQYF. Here the CDR3 DNA reads TGCAGCGTTGAAGATCCGCAGGGTAACACAGATACGCAGTATTTT.

This clonotype was detected many times. The chain recombines TRBV6-5 with TRBJ1-2; D remains ambiguous. Germline CDR1 and CDR2: MNHEY and SVGAGI. The CDR3 has 15 amino acids. The ends were cut back, 0 bases at V and 3 bases at J, with 11 bases in the middle. CDR3 region: CASSYSNPTYYGYTF. Here the CDR3 DNA reads TGTGCCAGCAGTTACTCGAATCCCACCTACTATGGCTACACCTTC.

V usage is TRBV3-1 and J usage is TRBJ1-2; unclear D gene. CDR3 length equals 15 residues. Deletions cut 0 bases from V and 4 bases from J, with 12 bases between. Per germline, CDR1 LGHDT and CDR2 YNNKEL (reference sequence). The CDR3 region has the DNA TGTGCCAGCAGCCAAGAATCGGACGGGATCTATGGCTACACCTTC. Protein product: CASSQESDGIYGYTF. Filled out from reference TRBV3-1 and TRBJ1-2, the complete variable domain reads DTAVSQTPKYLVTQMGNDKSIKCEQNLGHDTMYWYKQDSKKFLKIMFSYNNKELIINETVPNRFSPKSPDKAHLNLHINSLELGDSAVYFCASSQESDGIYGYTFGSGTRLTVV.

This clonotype has ten or more counts. This chain's CDR3 is CASSPSRELKEQYF. The DNA for the CDR3 is TGTGCCAGCAGTCCGTCGCGGGAGCTAAAAGAGCAGTACTTC. The J gene is TRBJ2-7, the V gene TRBV2, with TRBD2 identical over 7 bases. Trimming cost V 5 bases and J 7 bases; bases outside gene matches: 11. Germline V gene sequence: CDR1 SNHLY, CDR2 FYNNEI. CDR3 length: 14 residues.

V is TRBV6-5 and J is TRBJ1-1, with D possibly matching TRBD1 (5 bases). The CDR3 has 15 residues. Between the trimmed V and J ends, which lost 2 bases and 1 base, there was a span of 11 bases. Germline CDR1 MNHEY, CDR2 SVGAGI. The CDR3 DNA sequence: TGTGCCAGCAGTTACACCCCCGGACAGAACACTGAAGCTTTCTTT. Protein product: CASSYTPGQNTEAFF.

This clonotype has at least ten counts. This chain joins TRBV12-3 or TRBV12-4 and TRBJ2-5; D is perhaps TRBD1 (6 bases). CDR3 length: 16 amino acids. The V end was cut by 1 base, the J end by 5 bases, with 17 bases between. CDR3: CASSLERTARRETQYF. The CDR3 bases are TGTGCCAGCAGTTTAGAACGGACAGCGAGGAGGGAGACCCAGTACTTC.

Turning to this clonotype: This sequence may be a read error, since a much larger clone differs from it by one base. J is TRBJ1-4 and V is TRBV7-8; 8 bases align to TRBD1. Unmatched junction bases numbered 0, after V lost 5 bases and J lost 7 bases. CDR1 is SGHVS and CDR2 is FQNEAQ in the germline V gene. The CDR3 consists of 12 residues. CDR3 DNA: TGTGCCAGCAGCGACAGGGGTGAAAAACTGTTTTTT. Translation gives CASSDRGEKLFF.

CDR3 coding DNA: TGTGCCAGCAGTGACCAGGGGCGACCCCAAGAGACCCAGTACTTC. This sequence encodes CASSDQGRPQETQYF. The chain couples TRBV6-2 or TRBV6-3 to TRBJ2-5; D may be TRBD1 (6 bases). The CDR3 is made up of 15 amino acids. Germline V gives CDR1 MNHEY, CDR2 SVGEGT. Trimming took off 5 bases at V and 1 base at J, with 14 bases between the two ends.

The V and J genes are TRBV5-1 and TRBJ2-3, with TRBD2 identical over 7 bases. Germline-derived CDR1 and CDR2 are SGHRS and YFSETQ. The CDR3 totals 15 residues. The J segment lost 4 bases and the V segment lost 2 bases, leaving 7 bases of the junction unmatched. This CDR3 reads CASSLAGKTSDTQYF. Written as DNA, the CDR3 is TGCGCCAGCAGCTTAGCGGGGAAAACATCAGATACGCAGTATTTT.

This clonotype was counted many times. The chain employs TRBV29-1 and TRBJ2-3, with TRBD2 identical over 10 bases. Germline V CDR1 and CDR2: SQVTM, ANQGSEA. Trimming cost V 4 bases and J 3 bases; bases outside gene matches: 10. The CDR3 has 16 residues. CDR3 nucleotide sequence: TGCAGCGTTGTGGGGCTAGCGGGAGAGGTAACAGATACGCAGTATTTT. Its protein product is CSVVGLAGEVTDTQYF.

This clonotype was counted many times. The rearrangement joins TRBV3-1 to TRBJ2-7, with D uncertain. V lost 0 bases and J 2 bases, leaving 5 bases between the germline ends. Germline V gives CDR1 LGHDT, CDR2 YNNKEL (reference sequence). The CDR3 loop spans 13 amino acids. Here the CDR3 DNA reads TGTGCCAGCAGCCAAGAATGCCCCTACGAGCAGTACTTC. It encodes CASSQECPYEQYF.

The rearrangement uses TRBV9 and TRBJ1-5, with TRBD1 matching over 8 bases. CDR1 and CDR2 (germline): SGDLS, YYNGEE. The CDR3 extends over 15 amino acids. The V segment lost 0 bases and the J segment 3 bases; nucleotides outside the gene matches: 2. CDR3 bases: TGTGCCAGCAGCGTAGGGACAGGGTCCAATCAGCCCCAGCATTTT. Translating gives CASSVGTGSNQPQHF.

This clonotype was counted many times. The V and J genes are TRBV6-1 and TRBJ2-3, with 8 bases identical to TRBD1. V lost 2 bases, J lost 2 bases, and 3 bases stayed unmatched. This CDR3 has 15 amino acids. In germline, CDR1 is MNHNS, CDR2 SASEGT. The CDR3 reads CASSESRGHTDTQYF. The DNA of the CDR3 is TGTGCCAGCAGTGAATCCAGGGGGCACACAGATACGCAGTATTTT.

This clonotype was counted at least ten times. CDR3 bases: TGTGCCAGCAGTGGGACAGGGGGCTTCACTGAAGCTTTCTTT. Protein sequence: CASSGTGGFTEAFF. This rearrangement joins TRBV6-4 to TRBJ1-1, with 11 bases identical to TRBD1. The length of the CDR3 is 14 residues. V was pared by 4 bases and J by 4 bases, with 2 bases of the junction left unmatched. Germline V gene lookup returns CDR1 MRHNA and CDR2 SNTAGT.

Ten or more counts support this clonotype. The chain combines TRBV20-1 with TRBJ2-5, with D tentatively TRBD2 (5 bases). Germline V gives CDR1 DFQATT, CDR2 SNEGSKA (reference sequence). The V end lost 5 bases, the J end lost 2 bases, and 18 bases lay between the germline ends. The CDR3 is 15 amino acids. The CDR3 nucleotides are TGCAGTGCTTCTGCCGGAGGTAGTTATCAAGAGACCCAGTACTTC. Residues: CSASAGGSYQETQYF.

This clonotype showed up many times. This rearrangement joins TRBV12-3 or TRBV12-4 to TRBJ2-5, with a weak D call TRBD2 (6 bases). The length of the CDR3 is 14 residues. The ends were cut back, 6 bases at V and 1 base at J, with 12 bases in the middle. CDR3 in amino acids: CASSLQAGQETQYF. CDR3 DNA: TGTGCCAGCAGCCTACAAGCGGGCCAAGAGACCCAGTACTTC.

The chain joins TRBV7-9 to TRBJ1-2; 9 bases line up with TRBD1. CDR1 is SEHNR, CDR2 FQNEAQ, per germline (reference sequence). The CDR3 is 15 residues long. J was trimmed by 8 bases and V by 4 bases; bases with no gene match: 11. The CDR3 nucleotides are TGTGCCAGCAGCTCCTCGGACAGGGGATCGAGGGGCTACACCTTC. It yields the protein CASSSSDRGSRGYTF.

This clonotype was seen repeatedly, ten times or more. The J gene is TRBJ1-1, the V gene TRBV3-1, with D hard to call. CDR3 size: 13 residues. The V gene's germline CDR1 is LGHDT and CDR2 YNNKEL (reference sequence). V was pared by 4 bases and J by 1 base, with 7 bases between. In nucleotides, the CDR3 is TGTGCCAGCAGCCCGAAAAGGAACACTGAAGCTTTCTTT. Its translation: CASSPKRNTEAFF.

This clonotype has a count of ten or more. The V call is TRBV7-2, the J call TRBJ2-7, with TRBD2 matching 7 bases. The V gene end was trimmed by 3 bases and the J gene end by 3 bases; junction bases not matched to a gene: 5. The CDR3 spans 14 residues. The germline CDR1 and CDR2 sequences are SGHTA and FQGNSA. The CDR3 DNA follows: TGTGCCAGCAGCTTCCGGGAGGAGATCTACGAGCAGTACTTC. Its translation is CASSFREEIYEQYF. Combining the CDR3 with reference TRBV7-2 and TRBJ2-7 gives the whole variable domain GAGVSQSPSNKVTEKGKDVELRCDPISGHTALYWYRQSLGQGLEFLIYFQGNSAPDKSGLPSDRFSAERTGGSVSTLTIQRTQQEDSAVYLCASSFREEIYEQYFGPGTRLTVT.

This clonotype was detected ten times or more. This sequence joins TRBV19 and TRBJ1-2; 11 bases agree with TRBD1. CDR1 LNHDA and CDR2 SQIVND come from the germline V gene (reference sequence). V lost 4 bases to trimming and J lost 4 bases; unmatched junction nucleotides: 5. CDR3 length: 15 residues. CDR3 sequence (DNA): TGTGCCAGTAGTAGGACAGGGGGCGCAAGCTATGGCTACACCTTC. Its translation is CASSRTGGASYGYTF.

This clonotype was found many times. The CDR3 is CASRGQGVRRLSYNEQFF. For the CDR3, the DNA is TGTGCCAGCAGGGGACAGGGGGTCAGGCGACTCTCCTACAATGAGCAGTTCTTC. The V call is TRBV7-2, the J call TRBJ2-1, with 11 bases that match TRBD1. Trimming removed 6 bases from V and 0 bases from J; junction bases left unmatched: 10. The germline CDR1 and CDR2 sequences are SGHTA and FQGNSA. CDR3 length: 18 amino acids. Full variable domain (missing parts from reference TRBV7-2 and TRBJ2-1): GAGVSQSPSNKVTEKGKDVELRCDPISGHTALYWYRQSLGQGLEFLIYFQGNSAPDKSGLPSDRFSAERTGGSVSTLTIQRTQQEDSAVYLCASRGQGVRRLSYNEQFFGPGTRLTVL.

This clonotype was found a few times. The chain joins TRBV6-1 to TRBJ1-4; D ambiguous. Germline V gene data show CDR1 as MNHNS and CDR2 as SASEGT. The CDR3 contains 15 residues. The V gene lost 6 bases and the J gene lost 7 bases, with 18 bases spanning the gap. This chain's CDR3 is CASSLRRSSGEKLFF. The CDR3 coding sequence is TGTGCCAGCAGCCTCAGGAGATCGAGTGGTGAAAAACTGTTTTTT.